This TCR beta chain was sequenced for a study of blood T cells in healthy people across ages. The CDR3 contains 17 residues. Germline V CDR1 and CDR2: LGHNA, YSLEER. Trimming cost V 0 bases and J 7 bases, with 18 bases left between them. Next came a second PCR, run for about 6 to 11 cycles, which used a sample-barcoded 5' primer along with a J-beta primer mix. MiXCR was run by TCRdb on the 5' RACE reads, yielding one entry per CDR3 protein. The table shows hundreds of thousands of distinct CDR3 sequences, with around 49% occurring only once. This clonotype was counted only a few times. This TCR was recovered from an older woman in good health. The J gene is TRBJ1-4, the V gene TRBV4-3, with D possibly matching TRBD1 (5 bases). What was sequenced was blood. The chain's CDR3 is CASSQDYGTLASEKLFF. CDR3 bases: TGCGCCAGCAGCCAAGATTACGGGACGCTGGCTAGTGAAAAACTGTTTTTT.